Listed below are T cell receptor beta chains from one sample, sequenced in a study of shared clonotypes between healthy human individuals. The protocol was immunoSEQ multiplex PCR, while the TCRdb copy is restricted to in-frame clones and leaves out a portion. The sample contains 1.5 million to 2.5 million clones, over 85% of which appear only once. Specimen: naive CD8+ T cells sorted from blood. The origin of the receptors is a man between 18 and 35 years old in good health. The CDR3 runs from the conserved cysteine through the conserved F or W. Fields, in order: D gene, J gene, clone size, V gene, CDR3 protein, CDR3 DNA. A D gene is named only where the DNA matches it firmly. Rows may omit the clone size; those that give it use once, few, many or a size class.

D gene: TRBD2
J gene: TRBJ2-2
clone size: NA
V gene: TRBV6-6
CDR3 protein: CASSSSAGGNTGELFF
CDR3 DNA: TGTGCCAGCAGTTCTTCAGCGGGGGGAAACACCGGGGAGCTGTTTTTT

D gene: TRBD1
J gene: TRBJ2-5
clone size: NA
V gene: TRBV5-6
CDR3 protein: CASSPTGGETQYF
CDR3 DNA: TGTGCCAGCAGCCCGACAGGGGGAGAGACCCAGTACTTC

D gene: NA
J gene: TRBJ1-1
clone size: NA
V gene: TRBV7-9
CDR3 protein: CASSFQGTEAFF
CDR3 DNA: TGTGCCAGCAGCTTCCAGGGAACTGAAGCTTTCTTT

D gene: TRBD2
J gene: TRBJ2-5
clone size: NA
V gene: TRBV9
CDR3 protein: CASSVGEREGPETQYF
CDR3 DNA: TGTGCCAGCAGCGTAGGGGAGCGGGAGGGCCCTGAGACCCAGTACTTC

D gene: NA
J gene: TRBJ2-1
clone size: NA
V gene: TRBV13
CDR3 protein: CASSDGPGNNEQFF
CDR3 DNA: TGTGCCAGCAGCGACGGGCCCGGTAACAATGAGCAGTTCTTC

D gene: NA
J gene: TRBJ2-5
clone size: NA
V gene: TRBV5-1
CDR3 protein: CASSFYAQQQETQYF
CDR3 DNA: TGCGCCAGCAGCTTCTATGCACAGCAACAAGAGACCCAGTACTTC

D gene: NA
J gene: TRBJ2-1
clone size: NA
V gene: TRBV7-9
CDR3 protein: CASSSQPGDEFF
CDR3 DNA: TGTGCCAGCAGCTCCCAACCCGGTGACGAGTTCTTC

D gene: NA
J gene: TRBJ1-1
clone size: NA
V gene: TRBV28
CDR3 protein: CASSYEAEGVNTEAFF
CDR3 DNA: TGTGCCAGCAGTTATGAGGCTGAGGGGGTGAACACTGAAGCTTTCTTT

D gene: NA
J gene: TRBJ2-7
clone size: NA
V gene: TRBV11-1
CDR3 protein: CASSLGSQTYEQYF
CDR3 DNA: TGTGCCAGCAGCTTAGGGAGCCAGACTTACGAGCAGTACTTC

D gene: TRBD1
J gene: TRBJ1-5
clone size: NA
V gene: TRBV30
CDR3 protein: CAWSGGQGNNQPQHF
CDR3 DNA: TGTGCCTGGAGTGGGGGACAGGGTAACAATCAGCCCCAGCATTTT

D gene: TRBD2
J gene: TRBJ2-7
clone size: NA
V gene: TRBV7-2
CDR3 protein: CASSLELAGGDYEQYF
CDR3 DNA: TGTGCCAGCAGCTTAGAACTAGCGGGCGGGGACTACGAGCAGTACTTC

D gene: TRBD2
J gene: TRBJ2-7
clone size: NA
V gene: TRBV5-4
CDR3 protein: CASSPVRREGRSYEQYF
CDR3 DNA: TGTGCCAGCAGCCCTGTGCGGCGGGAGGGCCGATCCTACGAGCAGTACTTC

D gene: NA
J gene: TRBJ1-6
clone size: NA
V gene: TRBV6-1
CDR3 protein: CASSEGEEGLWSYNSPLHF
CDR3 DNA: TGTGCCAGCAGTGAAGGGGAGGAGGGACTCTGGTCCTATAATTCACCCCTCCACTTT

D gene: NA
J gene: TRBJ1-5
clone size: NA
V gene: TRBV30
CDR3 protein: CAWSPRNSNQPQHF
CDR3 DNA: TGTGCCTGGAGTCCCCGGAATAGCAATCAGCCCCAGCATTTT

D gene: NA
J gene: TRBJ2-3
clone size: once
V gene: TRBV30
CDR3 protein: CAWSVTGMGGETQYF
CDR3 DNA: TGTGCCTGGAGTGTAACGGGTATGGGGGGTGAAACGCAGTATTTT

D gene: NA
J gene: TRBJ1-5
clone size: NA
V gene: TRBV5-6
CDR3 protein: CASSSFGGQPQHF
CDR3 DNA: TGTGCCAGCAGCTCGTTCGGGGGACAGCCCCAGCATTTT

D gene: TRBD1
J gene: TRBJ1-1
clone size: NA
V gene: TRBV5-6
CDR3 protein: CASSLQGAVNTEAFF
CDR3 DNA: TGTGCCAGCAGCCTCCAGGGGGCGGTGAACACTGAAGCTTTCTTT

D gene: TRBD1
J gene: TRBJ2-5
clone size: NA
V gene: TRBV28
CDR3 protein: CASSWTGFETQYF
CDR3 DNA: TGTGCCAGCAGTTGGACAGGGTTCGAGACCCAGTACTTC

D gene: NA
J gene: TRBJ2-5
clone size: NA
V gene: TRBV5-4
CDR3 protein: CASSHPGLQETQYF
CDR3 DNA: TGTGCCAGCAGTCACCCGGGCCTACAAGAGACCCAGTACTTC

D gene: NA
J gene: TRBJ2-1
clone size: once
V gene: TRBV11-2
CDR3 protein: CASSLISGVNEQFF
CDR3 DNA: TGTGCCAGCAGCTTAATTTCGGGGGTTAATGAGCAGTTCTTC

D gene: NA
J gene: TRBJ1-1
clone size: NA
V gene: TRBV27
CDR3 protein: CASSLAGAGTEAFF
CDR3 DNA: TGTGCCAGCAGTTTAGCCGGGGCGGGCACTGAAGCTTTCTTT

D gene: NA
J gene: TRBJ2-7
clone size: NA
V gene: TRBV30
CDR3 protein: CAWSGAHRNEQYF
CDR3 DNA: TGTGCCTGGAGTGGGGCACACCGGAACGAGCAGTACTTC

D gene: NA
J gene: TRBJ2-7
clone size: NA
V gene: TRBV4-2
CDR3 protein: CASSRSAVASYEQYF
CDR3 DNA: TGTGCCAGCAGCCGCTCTGCGGTAGCCTCCTACGAGCAGTACTTC

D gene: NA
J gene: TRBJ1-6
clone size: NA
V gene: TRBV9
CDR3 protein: CASSVAVGSPLHF
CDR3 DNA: TGTGCCAGCAGCGTAGCGGTGGGTTCACCCCTCCACTTT

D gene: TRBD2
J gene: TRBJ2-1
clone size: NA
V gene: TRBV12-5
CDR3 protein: CASGGTSGPPYNEQFF
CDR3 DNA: TGTGCTAGTGGCGGGACTAGCGGGCCCCCTTACAATGAGCAGTTCTTC

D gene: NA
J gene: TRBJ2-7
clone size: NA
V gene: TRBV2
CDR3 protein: CASSEEVIYEQYF
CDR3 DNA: TGTGCCAGCAGTGAAGAGGTTATCTACGAGCAGTACTTC

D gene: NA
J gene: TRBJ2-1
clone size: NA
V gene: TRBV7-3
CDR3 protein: CASSPGFQGGEQFF
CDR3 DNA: TGTGCCAGCAGCCCCGGATTCCAGGGGGGTGAGCAGTTCTTC

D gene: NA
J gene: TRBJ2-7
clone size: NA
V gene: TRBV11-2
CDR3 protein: CASTPGASATYEQYF
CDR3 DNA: TGTGCCAGCACCCCCGGGGCCTCGGCAACCTACGAGCAGTACTTC

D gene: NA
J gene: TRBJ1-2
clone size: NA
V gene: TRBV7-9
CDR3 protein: CASTSDGIGKLDGYTF
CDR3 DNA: TGTGCCAGCACCTCAGATGGGATCGGCAAACTTGATGGCTACACCTTC

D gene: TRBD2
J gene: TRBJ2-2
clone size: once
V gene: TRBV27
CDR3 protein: CASSLTSGSPGELFF
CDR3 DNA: TGTGCCAGCAGTTTAACTAGCGGGAGCCCCGGGGAGCTGTTTTTT